This TCR beta chain was sequenced during a study of blood T cell repertoires in COVID-19. Study background: In each case, the material was cDNA or gDNA derived from T cells, B-cell-depleted T cells, or PBMCs.

The repertoire was sequenced with immunoSEQ multiplex PCR; TCRdb's copy has only in-frame clones and lacks some. The data hold about 260,000 clones, with over 80% observed a single time. The CDR3 sequence is 13 residues long. Germline lookup yields CDR1 SSHAT and CDR2 FNYEAQ (reference sequence). V was pared by 5 bases and J by 7 bases, with 4 bases of the junction left unmatched. Sequencing input: peripheral blood. This TCR came from a woman in her forties with acute or convalescent COVID-19. The J gene is TRBJ2-1, the V gene TRBV7-7, with 8 positions matching TRBD1. CDR3 protein: CASSPDRGNEQFF. The CDR3 DNA is TGTGCCAGCAGCCCAGACAGGGGAAATGAGCAGTTCTTC.